This T cell receptor (beta chain) was identified in a study of blood T cells in healthy people across ages. CDR1 MGHRA and CDR2 YSYEKL come from the germline V gene. The CDR3 runs 18 residues. J lost 4 bases, V lost 1 base, and 14 bases had no gene match. Through a sample-barcoded 5' primer and a J-beta primer mix, a second PCR was run for roughly 6 to 11 cycles. Via MiXCR, TCRdb re-called the 5' RACE reads, giving one row per CDR3 protein. The profile shows roughly 1.6 million distinct CDR3 sequences, 30% to 40% of them singletons. This clonotype showed up just a few times. The TCR was taken from a woman aged 25 to 39 in good health. The rearrangement links TRBV4-1 to TRBJ2-3; 7 bases agree with TRBD2. Input material: blood. The chain's CDR3 is CASSQGWRGTTDPDTQYF. The CDR3 DNA is TGCGCCAGCAGCCAAGGATGGCGGGGGACTACCGACCCAGATACGCAGTATTTT.